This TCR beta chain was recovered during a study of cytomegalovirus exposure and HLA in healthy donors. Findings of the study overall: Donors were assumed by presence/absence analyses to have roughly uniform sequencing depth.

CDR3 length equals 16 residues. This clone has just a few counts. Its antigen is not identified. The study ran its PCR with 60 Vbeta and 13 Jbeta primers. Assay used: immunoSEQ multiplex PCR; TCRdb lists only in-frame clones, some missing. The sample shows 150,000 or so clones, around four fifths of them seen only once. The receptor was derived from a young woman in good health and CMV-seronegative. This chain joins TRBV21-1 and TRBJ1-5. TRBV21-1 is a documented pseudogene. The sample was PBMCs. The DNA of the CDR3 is TGTGCCAGCAGCAAGAATACGGGAAGACCCGATCAGCCCCAGCATTTT. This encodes CASSKNTGRPDQPQHF.